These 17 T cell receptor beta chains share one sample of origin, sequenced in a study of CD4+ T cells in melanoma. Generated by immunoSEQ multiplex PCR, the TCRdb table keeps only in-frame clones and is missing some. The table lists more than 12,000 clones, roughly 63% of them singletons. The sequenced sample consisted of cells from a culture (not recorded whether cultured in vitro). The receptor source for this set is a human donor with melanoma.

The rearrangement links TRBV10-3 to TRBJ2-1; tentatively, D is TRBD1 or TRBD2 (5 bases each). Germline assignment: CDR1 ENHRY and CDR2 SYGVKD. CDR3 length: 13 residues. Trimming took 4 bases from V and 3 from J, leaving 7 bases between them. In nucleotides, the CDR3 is TGTGCCATCAGTGGTGGGGGCTACAATGAGCAGTTCTTC. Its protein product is CAISGGGYNEQFF.

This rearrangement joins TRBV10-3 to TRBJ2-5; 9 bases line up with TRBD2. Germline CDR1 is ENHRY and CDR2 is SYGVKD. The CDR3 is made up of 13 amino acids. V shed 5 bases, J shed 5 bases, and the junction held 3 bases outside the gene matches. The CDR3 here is CAISPSGGETQYF. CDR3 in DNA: TGTGCCATCAGTCCCAGCGGGGGGGAGACCCAGTACTTC.

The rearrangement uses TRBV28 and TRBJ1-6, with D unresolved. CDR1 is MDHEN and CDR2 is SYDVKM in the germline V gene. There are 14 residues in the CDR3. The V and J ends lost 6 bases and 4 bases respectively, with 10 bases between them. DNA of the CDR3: TGTGCCAGCAGAGTGACGAAGTATAATTCACCCCTCCACTTT. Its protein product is CASRVTKYNSPLHF.

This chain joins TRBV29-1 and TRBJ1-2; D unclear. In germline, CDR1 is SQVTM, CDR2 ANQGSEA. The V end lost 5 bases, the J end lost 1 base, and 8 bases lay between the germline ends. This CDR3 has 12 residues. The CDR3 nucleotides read TGCAGCGTTACCGGGATTAACTATGGCTACACCTTC. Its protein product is CSVTGINYGYTF.

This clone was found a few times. CDR3 nucleotide sequence: TGTGCCTGGAGTGTGAACACAGGCTATGGCTACACCTTC. It translates to CAWSVNTGYGYTF. The chain couples TRBV30 to TRBJ1-2, with D perhaps TRBD1 (5 bases). The V end was cut by 0 bases, the J end by 4 bases, with 9 bases between. CDR3 size: 13 residues. In germline, CDR1 is GTSNPN, CDR2 SVGIG (reference sequence).

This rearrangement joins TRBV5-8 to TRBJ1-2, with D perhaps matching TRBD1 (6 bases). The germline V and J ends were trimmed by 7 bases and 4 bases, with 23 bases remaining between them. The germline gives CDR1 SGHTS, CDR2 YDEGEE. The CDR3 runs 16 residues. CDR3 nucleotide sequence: TGTGCCAGCCACTCCGGGACTGGCAGGGGCGTCTATGGCTACACCTTC. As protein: CASHSGTGRGVYGYTF.

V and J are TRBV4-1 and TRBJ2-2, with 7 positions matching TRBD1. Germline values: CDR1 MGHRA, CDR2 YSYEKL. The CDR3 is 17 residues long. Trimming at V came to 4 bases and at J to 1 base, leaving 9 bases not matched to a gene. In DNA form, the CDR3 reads TGCGCCAGCAGCCTACTCCCGGACAGGTTGAACACCGGGGAGCTGTTTTTT. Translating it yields CASSLLPDRLNTGELFF.

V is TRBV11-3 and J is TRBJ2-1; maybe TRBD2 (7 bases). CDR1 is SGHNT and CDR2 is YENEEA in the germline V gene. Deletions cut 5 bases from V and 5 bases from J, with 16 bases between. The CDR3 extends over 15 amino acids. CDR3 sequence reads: CASSQGGGRNNEQFF. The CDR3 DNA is TGTGCCAGCAGCCAAGGGGGGGGGCGCAACAATGAGCAGTTCTTC. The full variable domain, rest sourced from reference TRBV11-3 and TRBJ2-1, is EAGVVQSPRYKIIEKKQPVAFWCNPISGHNTLYWYLQNLGQGPELLIRYENEEAVDDSQLPKDRFSAERLKGVDSTLKIQPAELGDSAVYLCASSQGGGRNNEQFFGPGTRLTVL.

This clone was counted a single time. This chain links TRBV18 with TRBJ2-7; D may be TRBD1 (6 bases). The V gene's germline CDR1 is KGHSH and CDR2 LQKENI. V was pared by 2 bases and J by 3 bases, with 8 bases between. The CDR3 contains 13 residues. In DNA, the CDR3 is TGTGCCAGCTCACCAGCAGGGGACTACGAGCAGTACTTC. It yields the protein CASSPAGDYEQYF.

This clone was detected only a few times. The CDR3 DNA is TGCGCCAGCAGCTTGGTATCGGGGGGCACTACCTACGAGCAGTACTTC. Encoded protein: CASSLVSGGTTYEQYF. The genes are TRBV5-1 and TRBJ2-7; tentatively, D is TRBD2 (7 bases). The germline CDR1 and CDR2 sequences are SGHRS and YFSETQ. V was shortened by 0 bases and J by 2 bases, with 15 bases between the two germline ends. The CDR3 loop spans 16 amino acids.

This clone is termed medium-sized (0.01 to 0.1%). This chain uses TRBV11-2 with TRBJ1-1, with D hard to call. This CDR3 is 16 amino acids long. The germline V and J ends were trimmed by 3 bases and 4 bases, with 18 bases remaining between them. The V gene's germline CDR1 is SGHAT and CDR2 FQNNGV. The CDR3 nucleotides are TGTGCCAGCAGCTTTCGGTCGGGAAGAGGTGGCACTGAAGCTTTCTTT. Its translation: CASSFRSGRGGTEAFF. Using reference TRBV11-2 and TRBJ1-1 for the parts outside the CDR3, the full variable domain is EAGVAQSPRYKIIEKRQSVAFWCNPISGHATLYWYQQILGQGPKLLIQFQNNGVVDDSQLPKDRFSAERLKGVDSTLKIQPAKLEDSAVYLCASSFRSGRGGTEAFFGQGTRLTVV.

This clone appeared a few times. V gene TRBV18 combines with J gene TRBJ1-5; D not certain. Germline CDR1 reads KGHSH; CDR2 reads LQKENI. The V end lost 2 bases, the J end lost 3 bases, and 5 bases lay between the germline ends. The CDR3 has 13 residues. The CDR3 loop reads CASSPGSNQPQHF. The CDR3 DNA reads TGTGCCAGCTCACCAGGGTCCAATCAGCCCCAGCATTTT. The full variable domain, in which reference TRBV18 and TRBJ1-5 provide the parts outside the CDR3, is NAGVMQNPRHLVRRRGQEARLRCSPMKGHSHVYWYRQLPEEGLKFMVYLQKENIIDESGMPKERFSAEFPKEGPSILRIQQVVRGDSAAYFCASSPGSNQPQHFGDGTRLSIL.

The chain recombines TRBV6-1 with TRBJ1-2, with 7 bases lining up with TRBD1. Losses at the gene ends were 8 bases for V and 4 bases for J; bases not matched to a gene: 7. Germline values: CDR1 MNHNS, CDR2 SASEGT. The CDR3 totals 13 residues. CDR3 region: CASVPDRLYGYTF. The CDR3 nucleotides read TGTGCCAGCGTTCCGGACAGGCTCTATGGCTACACCTTC.

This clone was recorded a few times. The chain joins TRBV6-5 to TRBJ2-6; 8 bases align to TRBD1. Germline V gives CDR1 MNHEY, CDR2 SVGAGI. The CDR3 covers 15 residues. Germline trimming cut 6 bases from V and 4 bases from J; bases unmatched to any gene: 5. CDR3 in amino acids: CASRAGGSGANVLTF. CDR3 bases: TGTGCCAGCAGGGCAGGGGGCTCAGGGGCCAACGTCCTGACTTTC.

The DNA for the CDR3 is TGCGCCAGCAGCTTGGCCCCGACAGCTAAAGAGACCCAGTACTTC. Its protein product is CASSLAPTAKETQYF. V is TRBV5-1 and J is TRBJ2-5; possibly TRBD1 for D (5 bases). V lost 0 bases and J lost 3, with 12 bases in between. CDR3 length equals 15 residues. Germline V gene data show CDR1 as SGHRS and CDR2 as YFSETQ.

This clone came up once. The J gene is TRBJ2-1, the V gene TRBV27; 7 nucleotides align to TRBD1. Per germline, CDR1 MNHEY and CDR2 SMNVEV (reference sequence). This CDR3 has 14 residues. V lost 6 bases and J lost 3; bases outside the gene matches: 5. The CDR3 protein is CASSPTGIYNEQFF. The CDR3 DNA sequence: TGTGCCAGCAGCCCGACAGGGATCTACAATGAGCAGTTCTTC.

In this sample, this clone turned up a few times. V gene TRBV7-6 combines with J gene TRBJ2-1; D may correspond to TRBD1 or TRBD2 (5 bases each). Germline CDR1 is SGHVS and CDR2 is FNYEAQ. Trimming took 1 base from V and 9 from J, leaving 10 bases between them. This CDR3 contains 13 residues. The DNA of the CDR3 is TGTGCCAGCAGCTTAGTGGGGGTGGCTGAGCAGTTCTTC. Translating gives CASSLVGVAEQFF.